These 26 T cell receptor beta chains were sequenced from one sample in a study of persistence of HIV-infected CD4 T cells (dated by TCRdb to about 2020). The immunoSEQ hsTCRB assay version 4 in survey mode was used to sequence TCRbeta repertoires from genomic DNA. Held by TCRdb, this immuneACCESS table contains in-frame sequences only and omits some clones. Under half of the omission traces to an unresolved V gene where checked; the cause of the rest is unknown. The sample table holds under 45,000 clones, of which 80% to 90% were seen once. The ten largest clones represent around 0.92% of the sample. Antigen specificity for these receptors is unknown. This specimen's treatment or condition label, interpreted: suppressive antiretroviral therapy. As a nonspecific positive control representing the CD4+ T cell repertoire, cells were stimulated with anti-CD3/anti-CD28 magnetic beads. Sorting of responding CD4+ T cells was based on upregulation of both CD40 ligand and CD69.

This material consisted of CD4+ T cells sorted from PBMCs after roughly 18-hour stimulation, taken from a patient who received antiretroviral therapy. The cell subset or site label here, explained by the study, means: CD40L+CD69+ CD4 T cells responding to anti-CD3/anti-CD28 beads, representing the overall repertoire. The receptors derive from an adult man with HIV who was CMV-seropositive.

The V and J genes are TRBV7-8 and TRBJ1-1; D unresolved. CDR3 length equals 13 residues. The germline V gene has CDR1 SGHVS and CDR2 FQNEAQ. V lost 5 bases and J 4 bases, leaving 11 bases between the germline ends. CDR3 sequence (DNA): TGTGCCAGCAGCCCCCTCGTACCCACTGAAGCTTTCTTT. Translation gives CASSPLVPTEAFF.

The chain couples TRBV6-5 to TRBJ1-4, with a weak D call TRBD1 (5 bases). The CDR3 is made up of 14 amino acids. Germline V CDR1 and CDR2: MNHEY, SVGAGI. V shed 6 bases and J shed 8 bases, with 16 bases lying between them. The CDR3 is CASSLQRGGEKLFF. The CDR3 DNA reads TGTGCCAGCAGCCTCCAGAGGGGCGGCGAAAAACTGTTTTTT.

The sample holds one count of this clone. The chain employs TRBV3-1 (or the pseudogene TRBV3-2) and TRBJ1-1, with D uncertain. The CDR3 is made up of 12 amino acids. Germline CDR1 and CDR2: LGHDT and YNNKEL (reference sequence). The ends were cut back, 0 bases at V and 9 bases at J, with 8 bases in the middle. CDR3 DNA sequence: TGTGCCAGCAGCCAAGATTTGGCACAAGCTTTCTTT. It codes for CASSQDLAQAFF.

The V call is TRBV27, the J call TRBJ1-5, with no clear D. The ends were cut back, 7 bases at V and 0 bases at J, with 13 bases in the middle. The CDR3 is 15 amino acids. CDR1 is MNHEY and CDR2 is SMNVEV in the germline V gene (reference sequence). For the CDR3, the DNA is TGTGCCAGCAAACCCGCGTTGCTTAGCAATCAGCCCCAGCATTTT. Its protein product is CASKPALLSNQPQHF.

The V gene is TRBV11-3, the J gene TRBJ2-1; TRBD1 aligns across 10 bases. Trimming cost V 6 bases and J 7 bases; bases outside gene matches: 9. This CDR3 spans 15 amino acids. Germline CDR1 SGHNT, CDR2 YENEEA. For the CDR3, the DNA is TGTGCCAGCAGTCCCGGGACAGGGGACCCTAATGAGCAGTTCTTC. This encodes CASSPGTGDPNEQFF.

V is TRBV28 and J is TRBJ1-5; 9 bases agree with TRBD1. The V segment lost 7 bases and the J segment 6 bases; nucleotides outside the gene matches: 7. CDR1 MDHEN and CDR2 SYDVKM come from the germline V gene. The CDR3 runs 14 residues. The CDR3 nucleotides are TGTGCCAGCAAACAGGGGGCAGGGGTTCAGCCCCAGCATTTT. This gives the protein CASKQGAGVQPQHF.

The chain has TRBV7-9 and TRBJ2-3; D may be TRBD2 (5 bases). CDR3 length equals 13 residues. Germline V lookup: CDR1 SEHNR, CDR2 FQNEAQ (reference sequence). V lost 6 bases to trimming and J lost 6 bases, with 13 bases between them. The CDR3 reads CASRTAGTDTQYF. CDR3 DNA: TGTGCCAGCAGGACCGCGGGTACGGATACGCAGTATTTT.

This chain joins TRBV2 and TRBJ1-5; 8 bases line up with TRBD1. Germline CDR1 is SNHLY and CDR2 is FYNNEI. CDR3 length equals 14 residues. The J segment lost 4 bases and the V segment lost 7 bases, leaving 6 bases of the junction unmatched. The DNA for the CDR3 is TGTGCCAGCACCCTGACAGGGGATAATCAGCCCCAGCATTTT. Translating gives CASTLTGDNQPQHF.

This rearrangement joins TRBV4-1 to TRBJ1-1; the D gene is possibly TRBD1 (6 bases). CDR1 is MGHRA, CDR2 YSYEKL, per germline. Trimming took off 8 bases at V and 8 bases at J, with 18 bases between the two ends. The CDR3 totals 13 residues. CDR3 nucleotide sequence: TGCGCCAGCTCTAGTAATGCCGGGACAGAAGCTTTCTTT. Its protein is CASSSNAGTEAFF.

DNA of the CDR3: TGTGCCAGCAGCTTAGCGGGAGCGGGGGGAAACACCATATATTTT. Amino acid sequence: CASSLAGAGGNTIYF. The genes are TRBV7-2 and TRBJ1-3; D uncertain. V lost 0 bases and J 4 bases, leaving 10 bases between the germline ends. CDR1 is SGHTA and CDR2 is FQGNSA in the germline V gene. CDR3 size: 15 residues.

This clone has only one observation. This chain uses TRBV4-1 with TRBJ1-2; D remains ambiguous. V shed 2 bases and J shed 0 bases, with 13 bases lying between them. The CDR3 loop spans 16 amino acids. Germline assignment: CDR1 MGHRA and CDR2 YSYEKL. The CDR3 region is CASSQNPGRANYGYTF. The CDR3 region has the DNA TGCGCCAGCAGCCAAAATCCTGGTAGGGCTAACTATGGCTACACCTTC.

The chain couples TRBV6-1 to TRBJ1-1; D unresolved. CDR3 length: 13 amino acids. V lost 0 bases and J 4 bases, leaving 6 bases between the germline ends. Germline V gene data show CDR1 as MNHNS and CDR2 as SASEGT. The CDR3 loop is CASSEAGLTEAFF. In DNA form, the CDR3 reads TGTGCCAGCAGTGAAGCGGGCCTCACTGAAGCTTTCTTT.

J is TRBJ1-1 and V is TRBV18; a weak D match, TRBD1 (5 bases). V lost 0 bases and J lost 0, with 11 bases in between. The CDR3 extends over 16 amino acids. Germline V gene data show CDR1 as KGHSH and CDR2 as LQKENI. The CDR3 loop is CASSPPGQPMNTEAFF. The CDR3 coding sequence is TGTGCCAGCTCACCACCGGGGCAGCCTATGAACACTGAAGCTTTCTTT.

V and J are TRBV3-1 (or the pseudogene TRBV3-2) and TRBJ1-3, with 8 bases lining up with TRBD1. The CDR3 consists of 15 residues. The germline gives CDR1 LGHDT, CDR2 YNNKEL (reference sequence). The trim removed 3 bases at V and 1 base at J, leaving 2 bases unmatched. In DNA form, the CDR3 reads TGTGCCAGCAGCCACAGGGGGCAGTCTGGAAACACCATATATTTT. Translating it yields CASSHRGQSGNTIYF.

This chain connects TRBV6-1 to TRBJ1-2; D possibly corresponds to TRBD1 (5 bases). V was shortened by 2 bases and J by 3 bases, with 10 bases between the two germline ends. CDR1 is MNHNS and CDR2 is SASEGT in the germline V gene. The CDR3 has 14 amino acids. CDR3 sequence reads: CASSENQGDYGYTF. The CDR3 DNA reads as TGTGCCAGCAGTGAAAATCAGGGTGACTATGGCTACACCTTC.

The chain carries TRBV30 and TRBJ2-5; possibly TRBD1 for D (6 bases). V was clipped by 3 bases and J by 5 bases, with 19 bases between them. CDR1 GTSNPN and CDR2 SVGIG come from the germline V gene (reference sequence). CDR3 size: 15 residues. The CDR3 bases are TGTGCCTGGAGCACCGCAGGGGCGGTAGAGGAGACCCAGTACTTC. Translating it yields CAWSTAGAVEETQYF.

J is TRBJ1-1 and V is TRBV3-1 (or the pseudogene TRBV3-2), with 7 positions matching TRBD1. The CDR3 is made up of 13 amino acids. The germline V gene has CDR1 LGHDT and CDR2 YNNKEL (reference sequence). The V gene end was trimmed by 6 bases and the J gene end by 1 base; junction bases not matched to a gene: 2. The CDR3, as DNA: TGTGCCAGCAGTCGACAGGGGAACACTGAAGCTTTCTTT. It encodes CASSRQGNTEAFF.

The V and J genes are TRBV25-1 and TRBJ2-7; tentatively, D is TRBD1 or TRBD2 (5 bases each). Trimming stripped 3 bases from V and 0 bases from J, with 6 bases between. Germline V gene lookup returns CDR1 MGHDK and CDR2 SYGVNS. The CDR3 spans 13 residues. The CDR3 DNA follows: TGTGCCAGCAGTGAGGGGACCTCCTACGAGCAGTACTTC. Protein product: CASSEGTSYEQYF.

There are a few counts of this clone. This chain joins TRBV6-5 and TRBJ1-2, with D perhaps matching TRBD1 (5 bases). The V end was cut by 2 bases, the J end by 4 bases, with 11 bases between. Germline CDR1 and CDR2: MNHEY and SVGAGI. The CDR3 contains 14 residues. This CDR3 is CASSYAGTGYGYTF. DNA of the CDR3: TGTGCCAGCAGTTACGCCGGGACGGGCTATGGCTACACCTTC.

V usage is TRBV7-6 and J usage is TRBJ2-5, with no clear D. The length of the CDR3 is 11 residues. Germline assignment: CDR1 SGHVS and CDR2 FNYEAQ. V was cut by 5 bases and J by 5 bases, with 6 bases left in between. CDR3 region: CASSGSETQYF. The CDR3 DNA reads TGTGCCAGCAGCGGCAGTGAGACCCAGTACTTC.

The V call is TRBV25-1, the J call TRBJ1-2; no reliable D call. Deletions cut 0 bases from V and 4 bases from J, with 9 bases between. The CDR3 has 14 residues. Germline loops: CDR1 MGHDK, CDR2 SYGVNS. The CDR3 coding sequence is TGTGCCAGCAGTGAATACGGAACAGTCTATGGCTACACCTTC. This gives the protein CASSEYGTVYGYTF.

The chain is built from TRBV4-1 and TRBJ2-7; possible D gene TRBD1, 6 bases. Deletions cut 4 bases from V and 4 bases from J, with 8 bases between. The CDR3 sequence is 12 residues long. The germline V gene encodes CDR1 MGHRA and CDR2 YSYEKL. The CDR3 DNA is TGCGCCAGCAGCCCACAGGGTTACGAGCAGTACTTC. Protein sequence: CASSPQGYEQYF.

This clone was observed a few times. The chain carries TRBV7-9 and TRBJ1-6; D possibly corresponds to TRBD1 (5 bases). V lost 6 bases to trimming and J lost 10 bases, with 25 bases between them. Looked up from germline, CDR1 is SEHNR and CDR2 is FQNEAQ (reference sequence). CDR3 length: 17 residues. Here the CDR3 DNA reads TGTGCCAGCAGTTACCAGCCGGGACCCTCGGGGAAGTCACCCCTCCACTTT. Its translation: CASSYQPGPSGKSPLHF.

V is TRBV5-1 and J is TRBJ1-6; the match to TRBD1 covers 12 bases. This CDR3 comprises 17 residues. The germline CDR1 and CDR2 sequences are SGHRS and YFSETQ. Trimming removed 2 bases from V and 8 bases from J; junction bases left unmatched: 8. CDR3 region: CASSFAPGTGGYSPLHF. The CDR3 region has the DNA TGCGCCAGCAGCTTCGCGCCGGGGACAGGGGGCTATTCACCCCTCCACTTT.

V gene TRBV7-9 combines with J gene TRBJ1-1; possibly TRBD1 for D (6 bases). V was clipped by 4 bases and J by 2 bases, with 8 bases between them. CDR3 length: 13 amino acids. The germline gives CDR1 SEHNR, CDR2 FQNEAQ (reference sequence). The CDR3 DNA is TGTGCCAGCAGCTCACAGGGTAACACTGAAGCTTTCTTT. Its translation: CASSSQGNTEAFF. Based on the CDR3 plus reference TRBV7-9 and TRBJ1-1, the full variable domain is DTGVSQNPRHKITKRGQNVTFRCDPISEHNRLYWYRQTLGQGPEFLTYFQNEAQLEKSRLLSDRFSAERPKGSFSTLEIQRTEQGDSAMYLCASSSQGNTEAFFGQGTRLTVV.

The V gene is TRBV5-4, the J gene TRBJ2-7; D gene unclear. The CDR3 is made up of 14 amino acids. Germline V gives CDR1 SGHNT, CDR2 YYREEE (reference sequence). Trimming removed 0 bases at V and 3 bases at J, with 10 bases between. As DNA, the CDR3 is TGTGCCAGCAGCTTGGCAAGTCGGAACTACGAGCAGTACTTC. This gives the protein CASSLASRNYEQYF.